The T cell receptor (beta chain) under discussion was sequenced for a study of blood T cell repertoires in COVID-19. In the study overall: The cDNA or gDNA used as material had been derived from T cells, B-cell-depleted T cells, or PBMCs.

In the authors' workflow: Scientists estimated how many nucleated cells there were by amplifying reference gene primers. Repertoires were generated with immunoSEQ multiplex PCR, while TCRdb's copy carries only in-frame clones and drops some. The V and J calls and the clone size are those of that table, but D and trimming were determined from the DNA. The sample has over 300,000 clones; roughly nine tenths are singletons. The germline V and J ends were trimmed by 5 bases and 7 bases, with 15 bases remaining between them. Germline V gene lookup returns CDR1 MGHRA and CDR2 YSYEKL. The CDR3 has 15 amino acids.

The chain has TRBV4-1 and TRBJ1-6, with a tentative D call TRBD1 (6 bases). The specimen was peripheral blood. This receptor was taken from a man in his late teens or twenties who had recovered from COVID-19. Here the CDR3 reads CASSARGGENSPLHF. CDR3 coding DNA: TGCGCCAGCAGCGCACGGGGGGGCGAAAATTCACCCCTCCACTTT.